This record concerns one TCR beta chain sequence. Its antigen remains unidentified. Second-dose groups at about 4 or about 12 weeks were pooled. Clones were read by immunoSEQ multiplex PCR, and TCRdb kept only the in-frame ones, dropping some. Among about 150,000 clones listed, approximately 86% were seen once. This specimen comes from a study of T cell responses to AZD1222 COVID-19 vaccine. Regarding the study as a whole: Clonal diversity may have been underestimated, and the donors were mostly white British, with more females than males.

This sequence was found in an adult who received the AZD1222 COVID-19 vaccine. Sequencing was performed on peripheral blood, taken 28 days after the second AZD1222 dose.

The CDR3 DNA reads TGTGCCAGCAGCTCTCGAGCAGGAGTCACTGAAGCTTTCTTT. Translated, it gives CASSSRAGVTEAFF. The genes are TRBV3-1 (or the pseudogene TRBV3-2) and TRBJ1-1; D gene ambiguous. This CDR3 is built from 14 residues. V lost 5 bases and J lost 4, with 14 bases in between. Germline values: CDR1 LGHDT, CDR2 YNNKEL (reference sequence).